The rows below give T cell receptor beta chains drawn from one sample of a study of siplizumab effects on memory and regulatory T cells. This table comes from immunoSEQ multiplex PCR, and its TCRdb copy is limited to in-frame clones, with some not included. Of some 63,000 clones listed, approximately 96% are singletons. Sample: naive CD8+ T cells sorted from blood. The origin of the receptors is a human donor in good health. Each CDR3 is given with its conserved first and last residue. The D gene is left open where the match is weak.

TRBV13	TRBJ2-3	.	TGTGCCAGCAGAGCCGGGACTCAAATCTCTAGCACAGATACGCAGTATTTT	CASRAGTQISSTDTQYF
TRBV18	TRBJ2-1	.	TGTGCCAGCTCACCAACAGCAAATGAGCAGTTCTTC	CASSPTANEQFF
TRBV7-2	TRBJ2-7	.	TGTGCCAGCAGCTTAGTAGTGCAGGGCGGGTACGAGCAGTACTTC	CASSLVVQGGYEQYF
TRBV9	TRBJ2-7	.	TGTGCCAGCAGCGTAGACCAGAACTACGAGCAGTACTTC	CASSVDQNYEQYF
TRBV5-4	TRBJ1-1	TRBD1	TGTGCCAGCAGCCCGGTCGGGACAGGACCTGACACTGAAGCTTTCTTT	CASSPVGTGPDTEAFF
TRBV28	TRBJ2-7	TRBD1	TGTGCCAGCAGGGGACAGCAATACGAGCAGTACTTC	CASRGQQYEQYF
TRBV5-1	TRBJ2-2	.	TGCGCCAGCAGCTTAGATTTACAGGCGAACACCGGGGAGCTGTTTTTT	CASSLDLQANTGELFF
TRBV30	TRBJ2-3	.	TGTGCCTGGAGTCACGGGGGCACAGATACGCAGTATTTT	CAWSHGGTDTQYF
TRBV28	TRBJ1-4	.	TGTGCCAGCCAACCCATGACAGGCGGGGAAAAACTGTTTTTT	CASQPMTGGEKLFF
TRBV19	TRBJ2-2	.	TGTGCCAGTACCATGGGGAAGACCGGGGAGCTGTTTTTT	CASTMGKTGELFF
TRBV21-1	TRBJ2-7	.	TGTGCCAGCAGCAAAGCCCGACAGGCAGATTCCCCCTACGAGCAGTACTTC	CASSKARQADSPYEQYF
TRBV9	TRBJ2-1	.	TGTGCCAGCAGCGTAGATCAGAATGAGCAGTTCTTC	CASSVDQNEQFF
TRBV7-2	TRBJ2-3	TRBD2	TGTGCCAGCAGCTTAGAACGTGGGGGGGACACAGATACGCAGTATTTT	CASSLERGGDTDTQYF
TRBV7-8	TRBJ2-7	.	TGTGCCAGCAGCGCCCCAGGGAAGTCCTACGAGCAGTACTTC	CASSAPGKSYEQYF
TRBV9	TRBJ2-1	.	TGTGCCAGCACCCTCGCCGGGAATCCCTACAATGAGCAGTTCTTC	CASTLAGNPYNEQFF
TRBV6-5	TRBJ2-7	TRBD1	TGTGCCAGCAGTTATCCGCGACAGGGCTACTACGAGCAGTACTTC	CASSYPRQGYYEQYF
TRBV15	TRBJ2-4	.	TGTGCCACCACCTCGACTAGAGCCAAAAACATTCAGTACTTC	CATTSTRAKNIQYF
TRBV6-6	TRBJ2-7	.	TGTGCCAGCAGTTCTAGGGGAGGTTCCTACGAGCAGTACTTC	CASSSRGGSYEQYF
TRBV4-2	TRBJ2-7	TRBD2	TGTGCCAGCAGACCGGGACTAGCGGACTACGAGCAGTACTTC	CASRPGLADYEQYF
TRBV7-9	TRBJ1-2	.	TGTGCCAGCAGCCCTCCGTCGGGACATATCTATGGCTACACCTTC	CASSPPSGHIYGYTF
TRBV5-6	TRBJ2-3	.	TGTGCCAGCAGCTTAATTATAACGGCCGCAGATACGCAGTATTTT	CASSLIITAADTQYF
TRBV2	TRBJ2-7	.	TGTGCCAGCATTGGAGGGCGGGATCCCTACGAGCAGTACTTC	CASIGGRDPYEQYF
TRBV5-1	TRBJ1-1	.	TGCGCCAGCAGCCCTAATTGGGGGGCTGAAGCTTTCTTT	CASSPNWGAEAFF
TRBV6-5	TRBJ1-2	TRBD1	TGTGCCACCCGGGAGACAGGGAACTATGGCTACACCTTC	CATRETGNYGYTF
TRBV19	TRBJ1-1	.	TGTGCCAGTAGTATTTGGGGGATTAACACTGAAGCTTTCTTT	CASSIWGINTEAFF